Each of the 27 T cell receptor beta chains below was sequenced from the same sample in a study of T-cell reconstitution after alpha-beta-depleted transplantation in children (dated by TCRdb to the mid-2010s). This specimen's treatment or condition label, per the study, means: allogeneic hematopoietic cell transplantation with graft depleted of TCRalphabeta T cells and CD19 B cells. The library was made by PCR. The listed sequencing device is Illumina HiSeq 2500. To normalize quantification of the TCRbeta repertoire, the TCR libraries were built with molecular barcoding that relied on unique molecular identifiers. Through fastp at Q25 and MiXCR, TCRdb rebuilt clones from the public reads, retaining in-frame beta chains. CDR3 protein sequences are deduplicated, and each keeps its most common genes and DNA. In all, the sample holds roughly 100,000 distinct CDR3 sequences, and over 6% of those were seen once. The biggest ten clones account for 15% to 20% of the sample.

The sequencing here drew on PBMCs, taken before TCRalphabeta/CD19-depleted stem cell transplant. These receptors were taken from a boy under 10 years old with acute lymphoblastic leukemia, due to receive a stem cell transplant.

This clonotype occurred many times. The J gene is TRBJ2-5, the V gene TRBV7-8, with TRBD2 as a possible D gene (6 bases). V shed 3 bases and J shed 4 bases, with 12 bases lying between them. Germline V lookup: CDR1 SGHVS, CDR2 FQNEAQ. The CDR3 loop spans 14 amino acids. CDR3 DNA sequence: TGTGCCAGCAGCTTTGAACGGGGGAGAGAGACCCAGTACTTC. Translating gives CASSFERGRETQYF.

The chain joins TRBV19 to TRBJ2-3; possibly TRBD2 for D (7 bases). CDR1 is LNHDA and CDR2 is SQIVND in the germline V gene (reference sequence). Trimming cost V 4 bases and J 5 bases, with 16 bases left between them. This CDR3 region has 15 residues. CDR3 nucleotides: TGTGCCAGTAGTACGGGCCGGGGAGGGGGAGATACGCAGTATTTT. Its protein product is CASSTGRGGGDTQYF.

This clonotype was seen a few times. The chain has TRBV6-6 and TRBJ1-1, with TRBD1 identical over 11 bases. Germline loops: CDR1 MNHNY, CDR2 SVGAGI (reference sequence). This CDR3 region has 13 residues. V trimming: 6 bases; J trimming: 10 bases; junction bases outside the gene matches: 7. The CDR3, as DNA: TGTGCCAGCAGAAAGGACAGGGGGCGCCTAGCTTTCTTT. Translation: CASRKDRGRLAFF.

This clonotype was observed at least ten times. J is TRBJ1-2 and V is TRBV29-1; 7 nucleotides agree with TRBD1. With 4 bases clipped from V and 2 bases from J, the junction kept 7 bases outside the gene matches. Germline lookup yields CDR1 SQVTM and CDR2 ANQGSEA. The CDR3 loop spans 14 amino acids. CDR3: CSVAVGRGNYGYTF. The DNA of the CDR3 is TGCAGCGTTGCGGTTGGCAGGGGGAACTATGGCTACACCTTC.

The chain has TRBV6-2 or TRBV6-3 and TRBJ2-1; D is uncertain. Germline loops: CDR1 MNHEY, CDR2 SVGEGT. This CDR3 has 15 amino acids. V was pared by 6 bases and J by 8 bases, with 20 bases between. The CDR3 reads CASSRTYTNSYEQFF. The CDR3 DNA is TGTGCCAGCAGCCGTACATACACTAATAGCTATGAGCAGTTCTTC.

Notes on this clonotype: A much larger clonotype is one base distant, so this may be a read error. The gene calls are TRBV5-1 and TRBJ1-1; 7 bases are a match to TRBD1. This CDR3 spans 13 amino acids. Germline values: CDR1 SGHRS, CDR2 YFSETQ. Here the CDR3 DNA reads TGCGCCAGCACCAAACAGGGGAACTCTGAAGCTTTCTTT. This codes for CASTKQGNSEAFF.

V and J are TRBV18 and TRBJ2-2; TRBD1 agrees at 8 bases. This CDR3 contains 15 residues. Per the germline V gene, CDR1 is KGHSH and CDR2 is LQKENI. Trimming took 2 bases from V and 4 from J; bases not matched to a gene: 3. The CDR3 here is CASSPSQGATGELFF. The CDR3, as DNA: TGTGCCAGCTCACCAAGCCAGGGGGCCACCGGGGAGCTGTTTTTT.

V gene TRBV20-1 combines with J gene TRBJ1-6, with 7 bases matching TRBD1. This CDR3 region has 15 residues. Germline CDR1 is DFQATT and CDR2 is SNEGSKA (reference sequence). J lost 8 bases, V lost 2 bases, and 9 bases had no gene match. Here the CDR3 reads CSARMQGVWDSPLHF. The CDR3 DNA is TGCAGTGCTAGAATGCAGGGGGTGTGGGATTCACCCCTCCACTTT.

This clonotype was detected only a few times. The chain carries TRBV28 and TRBJ2-7; 7 bases fit TRBD1. CDR3 size: 14 residues. The trim removed 10 bases at V and 0 bases at J, leaving 9 bases unmatched. The germline CDR1 and CDR2 sequences are MDHEN and SYDVKM. Here the CDR3 DNA reads TGTGCCACCCGGGACAGTGGGATCTCCTACGAGCAGTACTTC. As protein: CATRDSGISYEQYF.

This clonotype was detected only a few times. The gene calls are TRBV7-8 and TRBJ1-1; tentative D call: TRBD1 (5 bases). With 5 bases removed from V and 4 bases from J, the gap between germline ends came to 17 bases. The V gene's germline CDR1 is SGHVS and CDR2 FQNEAQ. This CDR3 contains 15 residues. CDR3 residues: CASSPGRSGGTEAFF. The CDR3 DNA sequence: TGTGCCAGCAGCCCGGGACGCTCGGGGGGCACTGAAGCTTTCTTT.

J is TRBJ2-1 and V is TRBV20-1; perhaps TRBD1 as D (6 bases). This CDR3 is built from 14 residues. Deletions cut 6 bases from V and 3 bases from J, with 15 bases between. The germline CDR1 and CDR2 sequences are DFQATT and SNEGSKA (reference sequence). As DNA, the CDR3 is TGCAGTGCCGATCGGTGGGACAACTACAATGAGCAGTTCTTC. Protein product: CSADRWDNYNEQFF.

This clonotype showed up just a few times. CDR3 sequence (DNA): TGTGCCAGCAGCGCAGTAGGGGGGGCGGGCACAGATACGCAGTATTTT. It yields the protein CASSAVGGAGTDTQYF. The chain recombines TRBV25-1 with TRBJ2-3, with D possibly being TRBD2 (7 bases). This CDR3 spans 16 amino acids. V lost 6 bases and J 1 base, leaving 17 bases between the germline ends. CDR1 MGHDK and CDR2 SYGVNS come from the germline V gene.

This clonotype was picked up a small number of times. Germline and junction disagree at one end, which may indicate a read error. The gene calls are TRBV4-1 and TRBJ1-1; tentative D call: TRBD1 (5 bases). This CDR3 spans 14 amino acids. The germline V gene has CDR1 MGHRA and CDR2 YSYEKL. DNA for the CDR3: TGCGCCAGCTTTGGGGGGGGTCGTACCCTTGAAGCCTTCTTT. This translates into CASFGGGRTLEAFF.

This clonotype was seen repeatedly, ten times or more. V usage is TRBV6-1 and J usage is TRBJ2-3; perhaps D is TRBD1 or TRBD2 (6 bases each). The germline gives CDR1 MNHNS, CDR2 SASEGT. Deletions cut 6 bases from V and 5 bases from J, with 15 bases between. The CDR3 totals 14 residues. CDR3 in amino acids: CASSRGQTLDTQYF. The CDR3 DNA is TGTGCCAGCAGCCGGGGGCAGACGTTAGATACGCAGTATTTT.

This clonotype was counted at least ten times. The chain recombines TRBV20-1 with TRBJ2-4, with TRBD2 matching over 8 bases. The V gene end was trimmed by 5 bases and the J gene end by 0 bases; junction bases not matched to a gene: 9. CDR3 length: 16 residues. Germline CDR1 and CDR2: DFQATT and SNEGSKA (reference sequence). The CDR3 nucleotides are TGCAGTGCTGGTCCCGTCGGGGGGGGAGCCAAAAACATTCAGTACTTC. Its protein product is CSAGPVGGGAKNIQYF.

This clonotype showed up just a few times. This chain uses TRBV6-5 with TRBJ2-7; TRBD1 aligns across 9 bases. The V gene's germline CDR1 is MNHEY and CDR2 SVGAGI. The CDR3 spans 14 residues. Losses at the gene ends were 4 bases for V and 3 bases for J; bases not matched to a gene: 4. CDR3 in DNA: TGTGCCAGCAGTTTAGAGACAGGGGGCTACGAGCAGTACTTC. Encoded protein: CASSLETGGYEQYF.

In this sample, this clonotype turned up a few times. The V gene is TRBV4-3, the J gene TRBJ1-2, with D unresolved. The germline V and J ends were trimmed by 0 bases and 8 bases, with 10 bases remaining between them. The CDR3 has 13 amino acids. Germline CDR1 LGHNA, CDR2 YSLEER. The CDR3, as DNA: TGCGCCAGCAGCCAAGATTCCGGATTAGGCTACACCTTC. Its protein product is CASSQDSGLGYTF.

J is TRBJ1-4 and V is TRBV5-4; 7 bases align to TRBD1. Looked up from germline, CDR1 is SGHNT and CDR2 is YYREEE (reference sequence). Germline trimming cut 2 bases from V and 0 bases from J; bases unmatched to any gene: 13. This CDR3 is 19 amino acids long. In DNA, the CDR3 is TGTGCCAGCAGCTTAGGGGATGGGACAGCCCCGACAACTAATGAAAAACTGTTTTTT. Translating it yields CASSLGDGTAPTTNEKLFF.

This clonotype was observed a few times. V usage is TRBV4-2 and J usage is TRBJ2-5; D gene ambiguous. The CDR3 length is 16 residues. Per germline, CDR1 LGHNA and CDR2 YNFKEQ. Trimming took off 4 bases at V and 0 bases at J, with 15 bases between the two ends. The CDR3 DNA reads as TGTGCCAGCAGCCTAGGGCCCCCTTGCCACCAAGAGACCCAGTACTTC. Its translation is CASSLGPPCHQETQYF.

This clonotype was recorded at least ten times. The J gene is TRBJ1-4, the V gene TRBV20-1, with D maybe TRBD1 (6 bases). V lost 3 bases and J lost 0, with 26 bases in between. The CDR3 sequence is 20 residues long. The V gene's germline CDR1 is DFQATT and CDR2 SNEGSKA (reference sequence). This CDR3 is CSARAIPGQANLATNEKLFF. The CDR3 DNA reads TGCAGTGCTAGGGCTATTCCGGGACAAGCAAATCTGGCAACTAATGAAAAACTGTTTTTT.

This clonotype has a handful of counts. The V gene is TRBV13, the J gene TRBJ2-7; D remains unclear. Germline V CDR1 and CDR2: PRHDT, FYEKMQ (reference sequence). The CDR3 has 13 residues. V was clipped by 4 bases and J by 0 bases, with 7 bases between them. CDR3 bases: TGTGCCAGCAGCTCCCACAACTCCTACGAGCAGTACTTC. This encodes CASSSHNSYEQYF.

V and J are TRBV5-5 and TRBJ2-7; tentatively, D is TRBD1 (5 bases). V was shortened by 0 bases and J by 1 base, with 8 bases between the two germline ends. The CDR3 totals 14 residues. CDR1 is SGHKS, CDR2 YYEKEE, per germline (reference sequence). In DNA form, the CDR3 reads TGTGCCAGCAGCTTGGCCACAGGTTCCTACGAGCAGTACTTC. It translates to CASSLATGSYEQYF.

This clonotype was detected a few times. The chain links TRBV5-1 to TRBJ2-3; D is perhaps TRBD2 (5 bases). Trimming took off 4 bases at V and 4 bases at J, with 7 bases between the two ends. Germline loops: CDR1 SGHRS, CDR2 YFSETQ. The CDR3 contains 12 residues. The CDR3 coding sequence is TGCGCCAGCAGCCAGGACTCAGATACGCAGTATTTT. Its translation: CASSQDSDTQYF.

This clonotype was recorded a few times. This sequence joins TRBV9 and TRBJ2-5; TRBD2 matches 7 bases. Germline CDR1 and CDR2: SGDLS and YYNGEE. CDR3 length: 16 residues. Trimming removed 2 bases from V and 0 bases from J; junction bases left unmatched: 7. The CDR3, as DNA: TGTGCCAGCAGCGTTTACCCCGGGACTAACCAAGAGACCCAGTACTTC. This codes for CASSVYPGTNQETQYF.

This clonotype was seen many times. The chain uses TRBV20-1 and TRBJ2-3; 10 bases match TRBD2. Unmatched junction bases numbered 21, after V lost 7 bases and J lost 8 bases. The length of the CDR3 is 17 residues. Germline lookup yields CDR1 DFQATT and CDR2 SNEGSKA (reference sequence). CDR3: CSVPGVLAGAQGATQYF. The DNA for the CDR3 is TGCAGTGTTCCCGGAGTTCTAGCGGGGGCCCAGGGGGCTACGCAGTATTTT.

Ten or more counts support this clonotype. The chain's CDR3 is CASSPYSVGSYEQYF. CDR3 nucleotides: TGTGCCAGCAGCCCCTATAGCGTCGGCTCCTACGAGCAGTACTTC. The chain uses TRBV27 and TRBJ2-7, with a tentative D call TRBD2 (5 bases). The CDR3 loop spans 15 amino acids. Trimming shortened V by 6 bases and J by 0 bases, and 15 bases separated the two germline ends. Germline V CDR1 and CDR2: MNHEY, SMNVEV (reference sequence).

This clonotype turned up a few times. V and J are TRBV19 and TRBJ2-7; possible D gene TRBD2, 6 bases. Germline V gives CDR1 LNHDA, CDR2 SQIVND (reference sequence). The CDR3 runs 14 residues. Trimming took 3 bases from V and 0 from J, leaving 9 bases between them. Here the CDR3 reads CASSITGGSYEQYF. CDR3 bases: TGTGCCAGTAGTATTACCGGGGGCTCCTACGAGCAGTACTTC.